The rows below give T cell receptor beta chains drawn from one sample of a study of CD8 T cells in ankylosing spondylitis. Using its own MiXCR run on the 5' RACE reads, TCRdb lists one record per CDR3 protein. The sample holds 200,000 to 250,000 distinct CDR3 sequences, about 26% seen once. Sequencing used blood, either unsorted or a sorted T cell fraction (not recorded which). All receptors come from a male donor with ankylosing spondylitis or in good health (not recorded which). The CDR3 runs from the conserved cysteine through the conserved F or W. A D gene is named only where the DNA matches it firmly. Part of the rows lack a size; the others show once, few, many or a class for expanded clones.

>TRBD2|-|TRBV12-3/TRBV12-4|TRBJ2-5
TGTGCCAGCAGCGGGGGCGGGAGGCTCTGCGAGACCCAGTACTTC
CASSGGGRLCETQYF
>-|many|TRBV5-1|TRBJ2-1
TGCGCCAGCAGCCCCGACACCCTGGATATAAACAATGAGCAGTTCTTC
CASSPDTLDINNEQFF
>-|many|TRBV5-1|TRBJ2-7
TGCGCCAGCAGCTCAACCCCCTCTATCCAGCAGTACTTC
CASSSTPSIQQYF
>-|many|TRBV11-2|TRBJ2-1
TGTGCCAGCGGCCGGGGGCACAATGAGCAGTTCTTC
CASGRGHNEQFF
>-|many|TRBV5-1|TRBJ1-1
TGCGCCAGCAGCTTGGGGACCAGTAACACTGAAGCTTTCTTT
CASSLGTSNTEAFF
>-|-|TRBV29-1|TRBJ2-5
TGCAGCGTTGCAGTCGCACAAGAGACCCAGTACTTC
CSVAVAQETQYF
>-|-|TRBV5-5|TRBJ2-5
TGTGCCAGCAGCTCGTCCGGGGTAGAAGAGACCCAGTACTTC
CASSSSGVEETQYF
>TRBD2|-|TRBV20-1|TRBJ2-1
TGCAGTGCTAGGAGACTAGCGGGAGGGGTTGAGCAGTTCTTC
CSARRLAGGVEQFF
>-|few|TRBV6-2/TRBV6-3|TRBJ2-2
TGTGCCAGCAGTTACTCGATAGGGGACCCGAACACCGGGGAGCTGTTTTTT
CASSYSIGDPNTGELFF
>TRBD1|once|TRBV20-1|TRBJ1-2
TGCAGTGCGCTCCGCCCTGGGACAGCCGATGGCTACACCTTC
CSALRPGTADGYTF
>-|few|TRBV20-1|TRBJ1-2
TGCAGTGCTAGAGGGGCAGAACACTATGGCTACACCTTC
CSARGAEHYGYTF
>TRBD2|-|TRBV5-4|TRBJ2-3
TGTGCCAGCAGCTTGAGGTTCCCGGGACTAGCGGGAGTTTCCGATACGCAGTATTTT
CASSLRFPGLAGVSDTQYF
>-|-|TRBV21-1|TRBJ2-3
TGTGCCAGCCTAGCGGAGGGGGAAGACCCGTCTCGCACAGATACGCAGTATTTT
CASLAEGEDPSRTDTQYF
>TRBD1|-|TRBV20-1|TRBJ1-6
TGCAGTGCTAGAGATTTGCAGGGGGCGATTTGGTCACCCCTCCACTTT
CSARDLQGAIWSPLHF
>-|many|TRBV12-3/TRBV12-4|TRBJ1-5
TGTGCCAGCAGTCCCCAGACAGGAGGGCCCCAGCATTTT
CASSPQTGGPQHF
>-|-|TRBV6-1|TRBJ1-1
TGTGCCAGCAGTACCCTACAGGGAGACACTGAAGCTTTCTTT
CASSTLQGDTEAFF
>-|many|TRBV12-3/TRBV12-4|TRBJ2-2
TGTGCCAGCAGACAAGTCGAGGTTTCCGGGGAGCTGTTTTTT
CASRQVEVSGELFF
>TRBD1|-|TRBV6-5|TRBJ1-2
TGTGCCAGCAGTTATGTGCAGGGGGACGGCTACACCTTC
CASSYVQGDGYTF
>TRBD2|-|TRBV20-1|TRBJ2-1
TGCAGTGCTAGCGGAAACCCGGGACTAGCATACAATGAGCAGTTCTTC
CSASGNPGLAYNEQFF
>TRBD2|many|TRBV7-8|TRBJ2-2
TGTGCCAGCAGCTCCCGGACTAGCGGGAGTACCGGGGAGCTGTTTTTT
CASSSRTSGSTGELFF
>-|many|TRBV4-3|TRBJ1-1
TGCGCCAGCAGCCAAGATAGATCCGGGGGCGGAGTAGCTTTCTTT
CASSQDRSGGGVAFF
>-|-|TRBV15|TRBJ2-7
TGTGCCACCAGCAGAGATTACCAAAACTACGAGCAGTACTTC
CATSRDYQNYEQYF
>-|many|TRBV3-1|TRBJ2-3
TGTGCCAGCAGCCCGTCCAGAGGGGCAGATACGCAGTATTTT
CASSPSRGADTQYF
>TRBD1|-|TRBV6-5|TRBJ2-7
TGTGCCAGCAGTTTAGGGACAGGCGGGAAGCAGTACTTC
CASSLGTGGKQYF
>TRBD2|many|TRBV7-2|TRBJ2-7
TGTGCCAGCAGCTCACCGGGACTAGCGGCCTACGAGCAGTACTTC
CASSSPGLAAYEQYF
>-|few|TRBV20-1|TRBJ2-7
TGCAGTGCTACCGTAGCGAGCCAGGGCTCCTACGAGCAGTACTTC
CSATVASQGSYEQYF
>TRBD1|-|TRBV6-5|TRBJ1-1
TGTGCCAGCAGAGACAGGGAAACTGAAGCTTTCTTT
CASRDRETEAFF
>-|-|TRBV20-1|TRBJ2-3
TGCAGTGCTATAGACCGTTACACAGATACGCAGTATTTT
CSAIDRYTDTQYF
>-|many|TRBV5-1|TRBJ2-2
TGCGCCAGCAGCTTGGTGGCGGTTTACACCGGGGAGCTGTTTTTT
CASSLVAVYTGELFF
>-|-|TRBV20-1|TRBJ2-3
TGCAGTGCTAGAGATCAGAGTAGCACAGATACGCAGTATTTT
CSARDQSSTDTQYF
>-|many|TRBV9|TRBJ2-7
TGTGCCAGCAGCGTAAACCCAGGGAACGAGCAGTACTTC
CASSVNPGNEQYF